This TCR beta chain was recovered during a study of immune heterogeneity within non-small cell lung tumors. Looking at the study overall: It was found that the tumors were several squamous cell carcinomas, approximately ten non-squamous carcinomas and 1 not otherwise specified. Regarding the study as a whole: Individual patients had largely distinct high-frequency T-cell receptor beta clonotypes. With an R of approximately 0.3, local T-cell clonality correlated moderately but significantly with local tumor mutational burden. Identical dominant CDR3 beta clonotypes recurred among a patient's tumor sites, alongside site-unique high-frequency clones.

Trimming stripped 5 bases from V and 7 bases from J, with 11 bases between. Germline V gives CDR1 SQVTM, CDR2 ANQGSEA. This CDR3 is 12 amino acids long. With respect to this clonotype: Its target is not known.

TCR beta CDR3 amplification used multiplex PCR with 32 V and 13 J primers. In TCRdb, the multiplex PCR reads were re-called with MiXCR into one record per CDR3 protein. This table has some 2,000 distinct CDR3 sequences, 48% appearing once. The template for each sample was roughly 650 ng of genomic DNA, which had been extracted from bulk tumor tissue. Several widely spaced biopsies per primary tumor were taken during surgery. The patients were newly diagnosed with non-small cell lung cancer, had not been treated, and had curative surgery. Sequences were obtained from lung tumor tissue. V and J are TRBV29-1 and TRBJ2-2; D may match TRBD1 or TRBD2 (5 bases each). This receptor was taken from a man in his fifties or sixties with non-small cell lung cancer. In DNA form, the CDR3 reads TGCAGCGTTCTTGGGGCGGGCGGGGAGCTGTTTTTT. It translates to CSVLGAGGELFF.